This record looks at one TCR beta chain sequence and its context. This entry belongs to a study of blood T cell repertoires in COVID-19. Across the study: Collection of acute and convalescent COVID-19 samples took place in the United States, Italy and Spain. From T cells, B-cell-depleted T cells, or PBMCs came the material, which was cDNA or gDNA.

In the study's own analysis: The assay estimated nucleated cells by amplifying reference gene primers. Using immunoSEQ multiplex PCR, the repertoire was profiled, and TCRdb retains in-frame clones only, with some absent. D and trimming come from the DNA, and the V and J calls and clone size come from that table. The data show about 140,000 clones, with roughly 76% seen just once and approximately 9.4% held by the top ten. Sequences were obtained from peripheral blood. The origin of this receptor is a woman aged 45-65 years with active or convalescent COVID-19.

In nucleotides, the CDR3 is TGCGCCAGCAGCTTACTAGCGGATTACAATGAGCAGTTCTTC. Translating it yields CASSLLADYNEQFF. The chain links TRBV5-1 to TRBJ2-1, with 8 nucleotides matching TRBD2. This CDR3 has 14 residues. The germline CDR1 and CDR2 sequences are SGHRS and YFSETQ. The junction had 2 bases not matched to a gene; V was cut back by 2 bases and J by 4 bases.